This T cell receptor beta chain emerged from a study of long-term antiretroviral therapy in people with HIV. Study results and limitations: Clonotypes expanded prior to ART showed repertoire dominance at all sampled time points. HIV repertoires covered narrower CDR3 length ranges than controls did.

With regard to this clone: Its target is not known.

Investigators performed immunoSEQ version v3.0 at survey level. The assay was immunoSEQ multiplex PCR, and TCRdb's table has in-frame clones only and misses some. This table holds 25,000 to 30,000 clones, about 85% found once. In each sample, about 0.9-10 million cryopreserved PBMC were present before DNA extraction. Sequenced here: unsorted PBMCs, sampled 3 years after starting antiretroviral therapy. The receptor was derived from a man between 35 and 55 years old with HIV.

The CDR3 protein is CASSHPGTGQNTGELFF. The DNA of the CDR3 is TGCGCCAGCAGCCATCCCGGGACAGGGCAGAACACCGGGGAGCTGTTTTTT. V gene TRBV4-1 combines with J gene TRBJ2-2; TRBD1 aligns across 9 bases. Germline CDR1 is MGHRA and CDR2 is YSYEKL. This CDR3 has 17 residues. The V segment lost 3 bases and the J segment 1 base; nucleotides outside the gene matches: 6.